This T cell receptor beta chain was found in a study of Ad26.COV2.S vaccination and SARS-CoV-2 variants. Study information: Administration of Ad26.COV2.S was intramuscular, either once or twice 56 days apart.

In its sample, this clone was seen many times. Its antigen remains unidentified. Findings and limits, study-wide: Similar non-spike TCR breadth was seen in vaccine and placebo recipients.

The protocol was immunoSEQ multiplex PCR, while the TCRdb copy is restricted to in-frame clones and leaves out a portion. This repertoire shows about half a million clones, roughly 87% found once; its top ten account for about 1.5%. This sample's treatment: around 19 received Ad26.COV2.S at low or high dose, single or two shots; 5 received placebo; per-sample allocation not given. Collection of the samples took place on day 63 after the first injection of vaccine or placebo. Expressing Wuhan-strain SARS-CoV-2 spike, an Ad26 vector served as the vaccine. The sequence was obtained from a person between 18 and 60 years old who received the Ad26.COV2.S COVID-19 vaccine or a placebo. Source: peripheral blood, taken in a trial of Ad26.COV2.S vaccine versus placebo.

The CDR3, as DNA: TGTGCCAGCAGGCGCGGGACAGGGAACTATGGCTACACCTTC. Encoded protein: CASRRGTGNYGYTF. V gene TRBV6-5 combines with J gene TRBJ1-2; 9 bases are a match to TRBD1. J gave up 2 bases and V 6 bases, and 4 bases lay outside the gene matches. CDR3 size: 14 residues. The germline V gene encodes CDR1 MNHEY and CDR2 SVGAGI.